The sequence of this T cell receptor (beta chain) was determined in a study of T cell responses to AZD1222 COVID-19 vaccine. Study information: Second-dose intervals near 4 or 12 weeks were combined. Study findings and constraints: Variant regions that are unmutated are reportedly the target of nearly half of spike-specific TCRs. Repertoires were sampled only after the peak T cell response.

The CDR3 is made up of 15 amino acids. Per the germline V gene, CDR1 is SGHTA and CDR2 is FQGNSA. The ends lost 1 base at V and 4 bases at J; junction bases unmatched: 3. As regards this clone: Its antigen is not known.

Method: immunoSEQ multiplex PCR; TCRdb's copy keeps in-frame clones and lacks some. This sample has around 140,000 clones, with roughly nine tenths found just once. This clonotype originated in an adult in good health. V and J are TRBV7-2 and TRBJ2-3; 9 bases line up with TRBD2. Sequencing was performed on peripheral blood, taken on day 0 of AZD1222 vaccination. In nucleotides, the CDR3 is TGTGCCAGCAGCTTAGTAGCGGGAGCGGCAGATACGCAGTATTTT. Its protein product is CASSLVAGAADTQYF.